This paragraph reports one T cell receptor beta chain. What it binds is unknown. This entry comes from a study of cytomegalovirus exposure and HLA in healthy donors. Findings and caveats of the study: Altogether, 160 or so TCR beta chains were recorded as cytomegalovirus-associated. V segments that were indistinguishable, TRBV6-2 and TRBV6-3 among them, were omitted from analysis.

V lost 2 bases and J lost 2, with 9 bases in between. There are 14 residues in the CDR3. The V gene's germline CDR1 is SGDLS and CDR2 YYNGEE. 13 Jbeta primers and 60 Vbeta primers were used for the PCR. Clones were sequenced by immunoSEQ multiplex PCR, and TCRdb holds only the in-frame ones, with some missing. The sample lists some 150,000 clones; approximately 78% were seen once. The sequenced sample was PBMCs. This chain joins TRBV9 and TRBJ2-3; tentative D call: TRBD2 (6 bases). The receptor comes from a middle-aged man in good health and CMV-seropositive. CDR3 protein: CASSVVAVTDTQYF. The CDR3, as DNA: TGTGCCAGCAGCGTTGTAGCGGTCACAGATACGCAGTATTTT.